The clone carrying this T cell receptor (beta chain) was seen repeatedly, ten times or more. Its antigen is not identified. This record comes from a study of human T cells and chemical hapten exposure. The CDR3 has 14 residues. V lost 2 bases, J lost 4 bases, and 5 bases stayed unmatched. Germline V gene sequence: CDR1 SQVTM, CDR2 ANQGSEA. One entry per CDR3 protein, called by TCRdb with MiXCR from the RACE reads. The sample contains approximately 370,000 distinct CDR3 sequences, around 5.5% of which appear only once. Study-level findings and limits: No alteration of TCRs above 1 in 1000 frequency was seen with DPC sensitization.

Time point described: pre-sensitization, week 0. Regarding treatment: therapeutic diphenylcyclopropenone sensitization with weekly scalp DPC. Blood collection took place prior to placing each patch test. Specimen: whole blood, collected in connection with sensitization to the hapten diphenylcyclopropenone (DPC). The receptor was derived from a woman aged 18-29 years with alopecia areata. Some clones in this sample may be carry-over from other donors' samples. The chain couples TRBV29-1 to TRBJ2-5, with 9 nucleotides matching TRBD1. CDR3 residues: CSVEPTGGIETQYF. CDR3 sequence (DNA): TGCAGCGTTGAACCGACAGGGGGTATAGAGACCCAGTACTTC.